The 9 T cell receptor beta chains presented below share a single source sample, sequenced in a study of shared clonotypes between healthy human individuals. Clones were read by immunoSEQ multiplex PCR, and TCRdb kept only the in-frame ones, dropping some. The data hold over 400,000 clones, with more than 75% observed a single time. Specimen: PBMCs. These receptors were obtained from a woman aged 40 to 49 in good health. Some clones in this sample may be carry-over from other donors' samples.

This chain uses TRBV21-1 with TRBJ2-3; the table's D call TRBD2 went unverified against the DNA. TRBV21-1 is a recognized pseudogene. The CDR3 is 15 amino acids. The CDR3 DNA sequence: TGTGCCAGCAGCGAACGGGAGTCATCCACAGATACGCAGTATTTT. This translates into CASSERESSTDTQYF.

This clone has a single count. The chain uses TRBV10-2 and TRBJ2-2; 10 positions match TRBD2. The V and J ends lost 6 bases and 6 bases, in that order; junction bases with no gene match: 7. The length of the CDR3 is 15 residues. Germline V gives CDR1 WSHSY, CDR2 SAAADI. This CDR3 reads CASRSQREGAGELFF. CDR3 DNA: TGCGCCAGCAGATCCCAGCGGGAGGGGGCCGGGGAGCTGTTTTTT.

This clone was seen just once. The chain recombines TRBV30 with TRBJ1-2, with no clear D. Trimming stripped 0 bases from V and 3 bases from J, with 5 bases between. Germline-derived CDR1 and CDR2 are GTSNPN and SVGIG (reference sequence). The CDR3 has 12 residues. The CDR3 DNA sequence: TGTGCCTGGAGTGTACACGACTATGGCTACACCTTC. Protein sequence: CAWSVHDYGYTF. Together with reference TRBV30 and TRBJ1-2, the CDR3 gives the full variable domain: SQTIHQWPATLVQPVGSPLSLECTVEGTSNPNLYWYRQAAGRGLQLLFYSVGIGQISSEVPQNLSASRPQDRQFILSSKKLLLSDSGFYLCAWSVHDYGYTFGSGTRLTVV.

The chain combines TRBV7-9 with TRBJ1-1, with D unresolved. Trimming cost V 2 bases and J 8 bases, with 15 bases left between them. This CDR3 contains 14 residues. Germline V lookup: CDR1 SEHNR, CDR2 FQNEAQ (reference sequence). CDR3 residues: CASSLWATSIEAFF. The CDR3 DNA reads as TGTGCCAGCAGCTTATGGGCGACGTCGATCGAAGCTTTCTTT.

About this clone: A much larger clone lies a single base off, so this may be a read error. This chain joins TRBV30 and TRBJ2-4; no firm D call. Trimming removed 0 bases at V and 0 bases at J, with 9 bases between. Germline CDR1 and CDR2: GTSNPN and SVGIG (reference sequence). The CDR3 contains 15 residues. The CDR3 DNA sequence: TGTGCCTGGAGTGTACTCAGCAGAGCCAAAAACATTCAGTACTTC. Translation: CAWSVLSRAKNIQYF.

This rearrangement joins TRBV19 to TRBJ1-5, with D unresolved. CDR3 size: 16 residues. Germline values: CDR1 LNHDA, CDR2 SQIVND (reference sequence). The V gene lost 0 bases and the J gene lost 4 bases, with 13 bases spanning the gap. In nucleotides, the CDR3 is TGTGCCAGTAGTATAGATGGCAGTCTCGCAAATCAGCCCCAGCATTTT. Its protein product is CASSIDGSLANQPQHF.

This clone came up once. The V and J genes are TRBV30 and TRBJ2-1; 7 bases fit TRBD2. Germline CDR1 and CDR2: GTSNPN and SVGIG (reference sequence). V trimming: 7 bases; J trimming: 3 bases; junction bases outside the gene matches: 6. The CDR3 has 13 residues. The CDR3 spells CALGGEIYNEQFF. In nucleotides, the CDR3 is TGTGCCTTGGGGGGGGAAATCTACAATGAGCAGTTCTTC.

The chain uses TRBV19 and TRBJ2-5; 9 bases align to TRBD2. CDR3 size: 16 residues. The V segment lost 3 bases and the J segment 2 bases; nucleotides outside the gene matches: 7. Germline lookup yields CDR1 LNHDA and CDR2 SQIVND (reference sequence). CDR3 nucleotide sequence: TGTGCCAGTAGTATCGGGCTAGCGGGAACACAAGAGACCCAGTACTTC. Its protein product is CASSIGLAGTQETQYF.

V gene TRBV18 combines with J gene TRBJ2-3, with 9 positions matching TRBD1. This CDR3 region has 16 residues. The trim removed 2 bases at V and 7 bases at J, leaving 10 bases unmatched. CDR1 is KGHSH, CDR2 LQKENI, per germline. As DNA, the CDR3 is TGTGCCAGCTCACCAGGACAGGGGTTGGGCAAAAATACGCAGTATTTT. It encodes CASSPGQGLGKNTQYF.